The rows below give T cell receptor beta chains drawn from one sample of a study of CD8+ T cells in alopecia areata. The data were produced by immunoSEQ multiplex PCR, yet TCRdb's version contains in-frame clones alone and is incomplete. The profile shows about 170,000 clones, 58% of them singletons. The material sequenced was CD4+ T cells sorted from blood, taken at approximately week 60, from a patient treated with tofacitinib. Receptors were obtained from a human donor with alopecia areata. Each CDR3 is given with its conserved first and last residue. A D gene is named only where the DNA matches it firmly. Expanded clones are given a class, and other clones once, few, many or no size at all.

CDR3 DNA: TGTGCCTGGAGTTTACAGGGGAATCAGCCCCAGCATTTT; CDR3 protein: CAWSLQGNQPQHF; D gene: TRBD1; J gene: TRBJ1-5; V gene: TRBV30; clone size: -
CDR3 DNA: TGTGCCACCAGCAGGATGAGCGCAGGATCTGGAAACACCATATATTTT; CDR3 protein: CATSRMSAGSGNTIYF; D gene: -; J gene: TRBJ1-3; V gene: TRBV15; clone size: -
CDR3 DNA: TGTGCCTGGAGTGTGAATAACACCATATATTTT; CDR3 protein: CAWSVNNTIYF; D gene: -; J gene: TRBJ1-3; V gene: TRBV30; clone size: -
CDR3 DNA: TGCGCCAGCAGCTTACAGGGACAGGCACAAGAGACCCAGTACTTC; CDR3 protein: CASSLQGQAQETQYF; D gene: TRBD1; J gene: TRBJ2-5; V gene: TRBV5-1; clone size: -
CDR3 DNA: TGTGCCACCAGGGACAGGGAGTTTGGAAACACCATATATTTT; CDR3 protein: CATRDREFGNTIYF; D gene: TRBD1; J gene: TRBJ1-3; V gene: TRBV15; clone size: -
CDR3 DNA: TGCGCCAGCAGTTTAACATGGACAGCACAAGAGACCCAGTACTTC; CDR3 protein: CASSLTWTAQETQYF; D gene: -; J gene: TRBJ2-5; V gene: TRBV5-1; clone size: -
CDR3 DNA: TGTGCCAGTAGTAGAACAGGGAACACTGAAGCTTTCTTT; CDR3 protein: CASSRTGNTEAFF; D gene: -; J gene: TRBJ1-1; V gene: TRBV19; clone size: -
CDR3 DNA: TGCAGCGTGACCGGGAGAAACTATGGCTACACCTTC; CDR3 protein: CSVTGRNYGYTF; D gene: -; J gene: TRBJ1-2; V gene: TRBV29-1; clone size: -
CDR3 DNA: TGCAGCGTAGGACTAGCGGGGGGGTTCGACGAGCAGTACTTC; CDR3 protein: CSVGLAGGFDEQYF; D gene: TRBD2; J gene: TRBJ2-7; V gene: TRBV29-1; clone size: few
CDR3 DNA: TGCGCCAGCAGCCCACGGACAGGGGGGAATGAAAAACTGTTTTTT; CDR3 protein: CASSPRTGGNEKLFF; D gene: TRBD1; J gene: TRBJ1-4; V gene: TRBV4-1; clone size: -
CDR3 DNA: TGTGCCAGCAGTGAATTCCCCAAGAGCTACTTC; CDR3 protein: CASSEFPKSYF; D gene: -; J gene: TRBJ2-7; V gene: TRBV6-1; clone size: few
CDR3 DNA: TGTGCCAGCAGCCGCCGGACAGGGGCTAATAATTCACCCCTCCACTTT; CDR3 protein: CASSRRTGANNSPLHF; D gene: TRBD1; J gene: TRBJ1-6; V gene: TRBV4-2; clone size: -
CDR3 DNA: TGTGCCAGCAAATTGCTCGAGGGGCCCAAAAACATTCAGTACTTC; CDR3 protein: CASKLLEGPKNIQYF; D gene: -; J gene: TRBJ2-4; V gene: TRBV6-5; clone size: few
CDR3 DNA: TGTGCCAGCACTCGAGGTCAGCCCCAGCATTTT; CDR3 protein: CASTRGQPQHF; D gene: -; J gene: TRBJ1-5; V gene: TRBV6-5; clone size: -
CDR3 DNA: TGCAGCGTTGAAGGCCCAAAAGGGTCCTACGAGCAGTACTTC; CDR3 protein: CSVEGPKGSYEQYF; D gene: -; J gene: TRBJ2-7; V gene: TRBV29-1; clone size: few
CDR3 DNA: TGTGCCAGCAGTGGCGGGCCAGGTGGGGCCGGCACAGATACGCAGTATTTT; CDR3 protein: CASSGGPGGAGTDTQYF; D gene: -; J gene: TRBJ2-3; V gene: TRBV2; clone size: -
CDR3 DNA: TGTGCTAGTGGTTCAGGGGACCTAAGCACAGATACGCAGTATTTT; CDR3 protein: CASGSGDLSTDTQYF; D gene: -; J gene: TRBJ2-3; V gene: TRBV12-5; clone size: few
CDR3 DNA: TGTGCCAGCGGACTACAGACTGCGGGCTACACCTTC; CDR3 protein: CASGLQTAGYTF; D gene: -; J gene: TRBJ1-2; V gene: TRBV2; clone size: -
CDR3 DNA: TGTGCCAGCACAGGGGGCATCCCCTACGAGCAGTACTTC; CDR3 protein: CASTGGIPYEQYF; D gene: TRBD1; J gene: TRBJ2-7; V gene: TRBV27; clone size: -
CDR3 DNA: TGCGCCAGCAGCTTGGCTGGAGATTATGGCTACACCTTC; CDR3 protein: CASSLAGDYGYTF; D gene: -; J gene: TRBJ1-2; V gene: TRBV5-1; clone size: -